The clone carrying this T cell receptor (beta chain) was seen repeatedly, ten times or more. Other DNA sequences in the same sample also yield this CDR3. The record originates from a study of blood T cell repertoires in COVID-19. This CDR3 is 12 amino acids long. With 5 bases removed from V and 6 bases from J, the gap between germline ends came to 5 bases. Looked up from germline, CDR1 is MNHEY and CDR2 is SMNVEV (reference sequence). Sequenced by immunoSEQ multiplex PCR; TCRdb stores in-frame clones only, minus some. The sample shows around 300,000 clones, 83% of them seen only once. This TCR was sampled from a woman aged 45-59 years who had recovered from COVID-19. Sequencing used peripheral blood. The chain joins TRBV27 to TRBJ1-6; D call uncertain. CDR3 in DNA: TGTGCCAGCAGTCCAATTAATTCACCCCTCCACTTT. It specifies CASSPINSPLHF.